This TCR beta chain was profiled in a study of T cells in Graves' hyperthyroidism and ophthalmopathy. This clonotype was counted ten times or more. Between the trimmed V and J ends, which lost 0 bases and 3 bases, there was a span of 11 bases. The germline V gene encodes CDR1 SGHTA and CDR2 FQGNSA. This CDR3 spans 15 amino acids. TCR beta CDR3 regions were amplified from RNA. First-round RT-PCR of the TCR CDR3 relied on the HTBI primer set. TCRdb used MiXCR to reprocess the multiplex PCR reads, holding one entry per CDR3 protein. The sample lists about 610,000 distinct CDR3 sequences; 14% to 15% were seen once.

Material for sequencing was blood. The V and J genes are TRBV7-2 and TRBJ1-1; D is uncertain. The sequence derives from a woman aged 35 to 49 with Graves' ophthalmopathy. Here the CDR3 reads CASSLALTPDTEAFF. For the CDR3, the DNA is TGTGCCAGCAGCTTAGCCCTAACACCCGACACTGAAGCTTTCTTT.